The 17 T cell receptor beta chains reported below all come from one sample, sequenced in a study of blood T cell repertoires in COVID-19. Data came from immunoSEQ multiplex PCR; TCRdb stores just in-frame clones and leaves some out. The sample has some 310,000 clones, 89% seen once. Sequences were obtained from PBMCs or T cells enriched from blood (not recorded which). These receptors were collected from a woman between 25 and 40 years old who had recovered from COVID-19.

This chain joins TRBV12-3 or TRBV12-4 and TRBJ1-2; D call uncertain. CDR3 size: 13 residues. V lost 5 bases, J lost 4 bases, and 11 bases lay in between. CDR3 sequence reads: CASSPGRLYGYTF. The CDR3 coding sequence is TGTGCCAGCAGTCCTGGGAGACTCTATGGCTACACCTTC.

The CDR3 coding sequence is TGTGCCAGTAGTATGTATGGGCCGCGTCCCACAGATACGCAGTATTTT. Translating gives CASSMYGPRPTDTQYF. The chain links TRBV19 to TRBJ2-3; D is uncertain. V lost 3 bases and J 2 bases, leaving 15 bases between the germline ends. The CDR3 is 16 amino acids. From germline, CDR1 is LNHDA and CDR2 SQIVND (reference sequence).

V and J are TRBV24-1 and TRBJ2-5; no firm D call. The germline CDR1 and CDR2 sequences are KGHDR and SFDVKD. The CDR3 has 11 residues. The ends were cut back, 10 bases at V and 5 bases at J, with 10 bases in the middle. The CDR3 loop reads CATGRGETQYF. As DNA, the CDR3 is TGTGCCACGGGCCGTGGGGAGACCCAGTACTTC.

CDR3 in DNA: TGCGCCAGCAGCTTGGGGCGGAGCTCCTACGAGCAGTACTTC. Protein: CASSLGRSSYEQYF. The chain joins TRBV5-1 to TRBJ2-7; no definite D call. The CDR3 is 14 amino acids. Trimming removed 0 bases at V and 0 bases at J, with 7 bases between. Germline CDR1 reads SGHRS; CDR2 reads YFSETQ.

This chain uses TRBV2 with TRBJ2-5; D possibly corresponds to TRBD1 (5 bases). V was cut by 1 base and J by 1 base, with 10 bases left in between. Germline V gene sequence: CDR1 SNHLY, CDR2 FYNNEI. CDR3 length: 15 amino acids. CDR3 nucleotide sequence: TGTGCCAGCAGTGAAGAGTCGACAGCCCAAGAGACCCAGTACTTC. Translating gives CASSEESTAQETQYF.

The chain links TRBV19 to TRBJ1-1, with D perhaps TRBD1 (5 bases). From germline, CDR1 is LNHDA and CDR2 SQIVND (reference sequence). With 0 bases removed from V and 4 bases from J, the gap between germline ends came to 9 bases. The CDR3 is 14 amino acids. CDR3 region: CASSIEGVATEAFF. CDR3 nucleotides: TGTGCCAGTAGTATAGAAGGGGTGGCCACTGAAGCTTTCTTT.

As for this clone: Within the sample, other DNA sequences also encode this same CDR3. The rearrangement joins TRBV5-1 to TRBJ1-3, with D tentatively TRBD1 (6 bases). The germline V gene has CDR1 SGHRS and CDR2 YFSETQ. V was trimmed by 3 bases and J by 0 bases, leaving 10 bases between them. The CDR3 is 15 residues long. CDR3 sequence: CASSSQGFSGNTIYF. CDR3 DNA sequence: TGCGCCAGCAGCTCACAGGGATTCTCTGGAAACACCATATATTTT.

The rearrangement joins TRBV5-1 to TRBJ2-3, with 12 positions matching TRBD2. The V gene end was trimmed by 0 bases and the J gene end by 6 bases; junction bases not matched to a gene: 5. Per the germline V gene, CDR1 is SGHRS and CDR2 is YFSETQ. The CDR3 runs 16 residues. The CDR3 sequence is CASSLESSGRADTQYF. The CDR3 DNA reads TGCGCCAGCAGCTTGGAGTCTAGCGGGAGGGCTGATACGCAGTATTTT.

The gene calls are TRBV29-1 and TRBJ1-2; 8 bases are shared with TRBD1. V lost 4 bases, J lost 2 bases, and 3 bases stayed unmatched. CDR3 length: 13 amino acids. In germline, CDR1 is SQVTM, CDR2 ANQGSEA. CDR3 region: CSVGTGLNYGYTF. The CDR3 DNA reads TGCAGCGTTGGGACAGGGCTCAACTATGGCTACACCTTC. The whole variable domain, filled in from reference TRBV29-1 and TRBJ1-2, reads SAVISQKPSRDICQRGTSLTIQCQVDSQVTMMFWYRQQPGQSLTLIATANQGSEATYESGFVIDKFPISRPNLTFSTLTVSNMSPEDSSIYLCSVGTGLNYGYTFGSGTRLTVV.

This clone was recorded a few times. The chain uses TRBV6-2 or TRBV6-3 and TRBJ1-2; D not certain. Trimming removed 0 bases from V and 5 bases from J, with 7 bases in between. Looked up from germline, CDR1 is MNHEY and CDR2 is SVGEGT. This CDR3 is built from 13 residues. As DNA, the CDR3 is TGTGCCAGCAGTTACTCTGGCGGGTATGGCTACACCTTC. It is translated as CASSYSGGYGYTF.

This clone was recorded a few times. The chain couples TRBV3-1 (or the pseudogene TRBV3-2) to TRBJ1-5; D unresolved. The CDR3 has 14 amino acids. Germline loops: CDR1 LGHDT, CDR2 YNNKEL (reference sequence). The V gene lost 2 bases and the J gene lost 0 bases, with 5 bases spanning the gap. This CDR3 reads CASSQQDSNQPQHF. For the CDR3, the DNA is TGTGCCAGCAGCCAACAGGATAGCAATCAGCCCCAGCATTTT.

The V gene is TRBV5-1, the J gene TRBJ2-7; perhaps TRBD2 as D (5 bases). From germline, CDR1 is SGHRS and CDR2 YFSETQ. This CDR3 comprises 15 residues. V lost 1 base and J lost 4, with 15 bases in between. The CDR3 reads CASSLQATGGYEQYF. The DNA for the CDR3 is TGCGCCAGCAGCTTGCAGGCTACCGGCGGGTACGAGCAGTACTTC.

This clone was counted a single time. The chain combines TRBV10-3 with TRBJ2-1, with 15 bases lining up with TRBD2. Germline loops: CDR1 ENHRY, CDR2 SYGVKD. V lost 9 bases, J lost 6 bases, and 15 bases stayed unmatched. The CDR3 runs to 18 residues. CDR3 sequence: CAIGRTSGRGSGSNEQFF. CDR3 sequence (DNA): TGTGCCATAGGGAGGACTAGCGGGAGGGGTTCGGGCAGCAATGAGCAGTTCTTC.

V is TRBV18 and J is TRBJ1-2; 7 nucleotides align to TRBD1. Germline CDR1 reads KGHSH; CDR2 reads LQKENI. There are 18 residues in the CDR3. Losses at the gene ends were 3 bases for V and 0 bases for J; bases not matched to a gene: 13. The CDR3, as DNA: TGTGCCAGCTCACCTGTAACCGGGACAGTATATTCTAACTATGGCTACACCTTC. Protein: CASSPVTGTVYSNYGYTF. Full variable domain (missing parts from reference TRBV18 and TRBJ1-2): NAGVMQNPRHLVRRRGQEARLRCSPMKGHSHVYWYRQLPEEGLKFMVYLQKENIIDESGMPKERFSAEFPKEGPSILRIQQVVRGDSAAYFCASSPVTGTVYSNYGYTFGSGTRLTVV.

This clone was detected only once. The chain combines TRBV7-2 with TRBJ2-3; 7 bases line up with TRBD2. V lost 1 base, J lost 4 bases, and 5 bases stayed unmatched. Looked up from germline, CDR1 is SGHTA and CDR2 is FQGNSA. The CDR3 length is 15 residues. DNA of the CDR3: TGTGCCAGCAGCTTAGGGGCGGGAGCGGCAGATACGCAGTATTTT. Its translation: CASSLGAGAADTQYF.

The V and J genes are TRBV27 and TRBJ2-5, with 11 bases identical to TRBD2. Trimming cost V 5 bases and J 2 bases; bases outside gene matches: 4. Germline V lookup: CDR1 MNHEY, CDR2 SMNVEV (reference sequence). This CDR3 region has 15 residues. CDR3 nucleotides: TGTGCCAGCAGTCGGACTAGCGGGTCTCAAGAGACCCAGTACTTC. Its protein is CASSRTSGSQETQYF.

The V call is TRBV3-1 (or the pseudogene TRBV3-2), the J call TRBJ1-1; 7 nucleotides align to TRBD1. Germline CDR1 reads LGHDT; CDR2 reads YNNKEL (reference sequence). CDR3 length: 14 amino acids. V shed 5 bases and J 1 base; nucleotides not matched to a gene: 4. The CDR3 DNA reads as TGTGCCAGCAGCTCATACAGGGGGAACACTGAAGCTTTCTTT. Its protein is CASSSYRGNTEAFF.